The 31 T cell receptor beta chains in this list originate from one sample, sequenced in a study of beta chain features in type 1 diabetes. The investigators reverse transcribed all of the isolated RNA, so they sequenced expressed TCRB transcripts. TCRdb's table, derived via immunoSEQ multiplex PCR, lists solely in-frame clones and lacks some. The sample carries 300,000 to 400,000 clones, about 11% recorded once. Sequencing was performed on naive CD4+ T cells from blood. Receptors originate from a woman in her 30s in good health.

This clone turned up a few times. The chain recombines TRBV7-9 with TRBJ2-3; 11 bases match TRBD2. V gave up 1 base and J gave up 0 bases; unmatched junction bases: 6. Per the germline V gene, CDR1 is SEHNR and CDR2 is FQNEAQ (reference sequence). The CDR3 runs to 18 residues. The CDR3 spells CASSLGLAGLYSTDTQYF. The CDR3 nucleotides are TGTGCCAGCAGCTTAGGACTAGCGGGACTCTATAGCACAGATACGCAGTATTTT.

The chain couples TRBV5-6 to TRBJ1-5, with D hard to call. V lost 4 bases, J lost 6 bases, and 14 bases lay in between. In germline, CDR1 is SGHDT, CDR2 YYEEEE. CDR3 length: 14 amino acids. CDR3 region: CASSPDPGSQPQHF. The CDR3 nucleotides read TGTGCCAGCAGCCCGGATCCGGGTAGTCAGCCCCAGCATTTT.

V usage is TRBV2 and J usage is TRBJ2-7; no reliable D call. Germline V gene data show CDR1 as SNHLY and CDR2 as FYNNEI. Trimming took 7 bases from V and 1 from J, leaving 14 bases between them. This CDR3 is 14 amino acids long. The CDR3 DNA follows: TGTGCCAGCACCAGAATGGTCAATTCCTACGAGCAGTACTTC. Protein sequence: CASTRMVNSYEQYF.

The table lists this clone with a few counts. The chain joins TRBV14 to TRBJ2-1; TRBD2 matches at 11 bases. Per the germline V gene, CDR1 is SGHDN and CDR2 is FVKESK. The trim removed 1 base at V and 4 bases at J, leaving 15 bases unmatched. The CDR3 runs 20 residues. CDR3: CASSQGSSGPGLAEYNEQFF. The CDR3 DNA follows: TGTGCCAGCAGCCAAGGATCCTCTGGACCGGGACTAGCGGAATACAATGAGCAGTTCTTC.

This clone was counted only a few times. The V call is TRBV4-2, the J call TRBJ2-2; TRBD1 agrees at 8 bases. The germline gives CDR1 LGHNA, CDR2 YNFKEQ. CDR3 length equals 16 residues. The V gene end was trimmed by 4 bases and the J gene end by 1 base; junction bases not matched to a gene: 5. CDR3 nucleotide sequence: TGTGCCAGCAGCCCAGCCGGACAGGGGAACACCGGGGAGCTGTTTTTT. Amino acid sequence: CASSPAGQGNTGELFF.

The gene calls are TRBV19 and TRBJ2-4; the match to TRBD1 covers 7 bases. The CDR3 is 14 residues long. V gave up 8 bases and J gave up 5 bases; unmatched junction bases: 9. Germline values: CDR1 LNHDA, CDR2 SQIVND (reference sequence). CDR3 residues: CASLSTDRENIQYF. CDR3 nucleotide sequence: TGTGCCAGTCTGTCGACTGACAGGGAAAACATTCAGTACTTC.

This clone was observed a handful of times. This rearrangement joins TRBV18 to TRBJ1-3; no reliable D call. V lost 3 bases and J 0 bases, leaving 15 bases between the germline ends. The CDR3 loop spans 17 amino acids. Germline assignment: CDR1 KGHSH and CDR2 LQKENI. The CDR3 region is CASSPSPPALSGNTIYF. Written as DNA, the CDR3 is TGTGCCAGCTCACCTAGTCCGCCAGCGCTCTCTGGAAACACCATATATTTT.

This chain joins TRBV4-3 and TRBJ1-1; TRBD1 might be the D (6 bases). V lost 1 base and J lost 10, with 13 bases in between. Germline lookup yields CDR1 LGHNA and CDR2 YSLEER. The CDR3 has 13 amino acids. The chain's CDR3 is CASSQGGQPGAFF. The CDR3 DNA reads as TGCGCCAGCAGCCAAGGTGGACAGCCCGGAGCTTTCTTT.

V gene TRBV5-4 combines with J gene TRBJ1-1, with D tentatively TRBD1 (5 bases). There are 12 residues in the CDR3. Germline V CDR1 and CDR2: SGHNT, YYREEE (reference sequence). V lost 2 bases to trimming and J lost 11 bases, with 13 bases between them. The CDR3 is CASSFEEGFAFF. The CDR3, as DNA: TGTGCCAGCAGCTTCGAGGAGGGGTTTGCTTTCTTT.

The chain employs TRBV9 and TRBJ2-5; tentative D call: TRBD2 (5 bases). Germline values: CDR1 SGDLS, CDR2 YYNGEE. This CDR3 comprises 15 residues. The germline V and J ends were trimmed by 2 bases and 2 bases, with 13 bases remaining between them. CDR3 protein: CASSVTERSQETQYF. The CDR3 nucleotides are TGTGCCAGCAGCGTCACGGAGCGGAGTCAAGAGACCCAGTACTTC.

This clone was found a few times. The rearrangement joins TRBV28 to TRBJ2-5; 10 nucleotides agree with TRBD2. CDR1 is MDHEN and CDR2 is SYDVKM in the germline V gene. Trimming removed 5 bases from V and 5 bases from J; junction bases left unmatched: 17. CDR3 size: 18 residues. CDR3 DNA: TGTGCCAGCAGTCCCTTTGGCAGCGGGAGGGCCGGAGGGGAGACCCAGTACTTC. Protein product: CASSPFGSGRAGGETQYF.

V gene TRBV9 combines with J gene TRBJ1-1; 9 nucleotides match TRBD1. Germline V gene sequence: CDR1 SGDLS, CDR2 YYNGEE. Trimming at V came to 3 bases and at J to 5 bases, leaving 8 bases not matched to a gene. The CDR3 covers 15 residues. The CDR3 DNA is TGTGCCAGCAGCGCCCGCCGGGACAGGGTTACTGAAGCTTTCTTT. Amino acids: CASSARRDRVTEAFF. Full variable domain (remainder filled in from reference TRBV9 and TRBJ1-1): DSGVTQTPKHLITATGQRVTLRCSPRSGDLSVYWYQQSLDQGLQFLIQYYNGEERAKGNILERFSAQQFPDLHSELNLSSLELGDSALYFCASSARRDRVTEAFFGQGTRLTVV.

This clone has more than one count but fewer than ten. V usage is TRBV10-3 and J usage is TRBJ2-5; 7 bases agree with TRBD1. Germline CDR1 is ENHRY and CDR2 is SYGVKD. The CDR3 spans 13 residues. After removal of 5 bases from V and 5 bases from J, the junction contained 5 bases not matched to a gene. The CDR3 DNA is TGTGCCATCAGTACAGGGGCAGGGGAGACCCAGTACTTC. It specifies CAISTGAGETQYF.

The rearrangement links TRBV10-3 to TRBJ2-3; 12 nucleotides agree with TRBD2. The CDR3 extends over 16 amino acids. Unmatched junction bases numbered 7, after V lost 5 bases and J lost 4 bases. Germline-derived CDR1 and CDR2 are ENHRY and SYGVKD. The CDR3 DNA reads TGTGCCATCAGTAAAAGACTAGCGGGAGAGTCAGATACGCAGTATTTT. This sequence encodes CAISKRLAGESDTQYF.

The gene calls are TRBV7-3 and TRBJ1-2; tentatively, D is TRBD1 (5 bases). V lost 4 bases to trimming and J lost 5 bases, with 17 bases between them. Germline loops: CDR1 SGHTA, CDR2 FQGTGA. The CDR3 consists of 15 residues. The CDR3 DNA reads as TGTGCCAGCAGCTCTGGAGGCGGAGGGGAATATGGCTACACCTTC. Translation gives CASSSGGGGEYGYTF. Full variable domain (missing parts from reference TRBV7-3 and TRBJ1-2): GAGVSQTPSNKVTEKGKYVELRCDPISGHTALYWYRQSLGQGPEFLIYFQGTGAADDSGLPNDRFFAVRPEGSVSTLKIQRTERGDSAVYLCASSSGGGGEYGYTFGSGTRLTVV.

Details on this clone: Other DNA sequences from this sample encode an identical CDR3 as well. This chain connects TRBV5-1 to TRBJ2-3; D call uncertain. The CDR3 consists of 14 residues. Germline CDR1 reads SGHRS; CDR2 reads YFSETQ. V lost 1 base to trimming and J lost 0 bases, with 6 bases between them. The CDR3 region has the DNA TGCGCCAGCAGCTTGCCGGGTAGCACAGATACGCAGTATTTT. As protein: CASSLPGSTDTQYF.

This clone has a handful of counts. The chain is built from TRBV5-1 and TRBJ2-1, with D possibly matching TRBD2 (6 bases). Trimming stripped 4 bases from V and 5 bases from J, with 16 bases between. CDR1 and CDR2 from the germline V gene are SGHRS and YFSETQ. The CDR3 is 15 amino acids. The CDR3 DNA follows: TGCGCCAGCAGCAAAGGAGGGCTACTGAACAATGAGCAGTTCTTC. This codes for CASSKGGLLNNEQFF.

V gene TRBV6-5 combines with J gene TRBJ2-4; D not certain. Trimming took off 5 bases at V and 8 bases at J, with 10 bases between the two ends. CDR1 is MNHEY, CDR2 SVGAGI, per germline. The CDR3 totals 12 residues. The DNA for the CDR3 is TGTGCCAGCAGTCAAGCTAGTGACATTCAGTACTTC. As protein: CASSQASDIQYF.

This clone was counted only a few times. The chain couples TRBV5-1 to TRBJ2-6; TRBD1 matches at 12 bases. This CDR3 has 16 amino acids. The ends lost 7 bases at V and 4 bases at J; junction bases unmatched: 6. Germline loops: CDR1 SGHRS, CDR2 YFSETQ. The CDR3 DNA reads TGCGCCAGCTCCGGGACAGGGGGCGAAGGGGCCAACGTCCTGACTTTC. Amino acids: CASSGTGGEGANVLTF.

V usage is TRBV4-1 and J usage is TRBJ1-5, with D tentatively TRBD1 (5 bases). Germline lookup yields CDR1 MGHRA and CDR2 YSYEKL. V was trimmed by 2 bases and J by 0 bases, leaving 11 bases between them. The CDR3 length is 16 residues. In DNA form, the CDR3 reads TGCGCCAGCAGCCAAAGGGCAGGGTATAGCAATCAGCCCCAGCATTTT. Protein product: CASSQRAGYSNQPQHF.

The V gene is TRBV6-5, the J gene TRBJ2-7; 9 positions agree with TRBD2. The germline V gene encodes CDR1 MNHEY and CDR2 SVGAGI. This CDR3 has 15 amino acids. J gave up 2 bases and V 5 bases, and 7 bases lay outside the gene matches. As DNA, the CDR3 is TGTGCCAGCAGTAAGACTAGCGGACCTACCTACGAGCAGTACTTC. Translation: CASSKTSGPTYEQYF.

V and J are TRBV9 and TRBJ2-1; 7 bases match TRBD2. J was trimmed by 10 bases and V by 0 bases; bases with no gene match: 7. This CDR3 has 14 residues. Germline CDR1 reads SGDLS; CDR2 reads YYNGEE. The CDR3 loop reads CASSVAGGNGEQFF. As DNA, the CDR3 is TGTGCCAGCAGCGTAGCGGGAGGCAACGGGGAGCAGTTCTTC.

This clone was picked up a small number of times. The chain combines TRBV19 with TRBJ1-1, with D tentatively TRBD1 (6 bases). CDR1 and CDR2 (germline): LNHDA, SQIVND (reference sequence). The V end was cut by 6 bases, the J end by 4 bases, with 12 bases between. The CDR3 is made up of 13 amino acids. For the CDR3, the DNA is TGTGCCAGTAGCGTCGACAGGCGCACTGAAGCTTTCTTT. It codes for CASSVDRRTEAFF.

The V and J genes are TRBV30 and TRBJ1-1, with D perhaps TRBD1 (6 bases). The CDR3 spans 17 residues. With 0 bases removed from V and 6 bases from J, the gap between germline ends came to 23 bases. The germline CDR1 and CDR2 sequences are GTSNPN and SVGIG (reference sequence). The CDR3 bases are TGTGCCTGGAGTGTACTGGGGCAGGGGTACAGTTCGCCTGAAGCTTTCTTT. Protein: CAWSVLGQGYSSPEAFF.

This clone was counted between two and nine times. The identical CDR3 is also encoded by other nucleotide sequences in the sample. J is TRBJ2-7 and V is TRBV2; 10 nucleotides match TRBD2. Germline CDR1 SNHLY, CDR2 FYNNEI. The junction had 2 bases not matched to a gene; V was cut back by 1 base and J by 2 bases. This CDR3 contains 15 residues. CDR3 amino acids: CASSEGLAGAYEQYF. The CDR3 DNA follows: TGTGCCAGCAGTGAAGGGCTAGCGGGAGCCTACGAGCAGTACTTC.

This clone was detected a few times. The chain is built from TRBV7-2 and TRBJ2-3; 8 bases fit TRBD2. Germline-derived CDR1 and CDR2 are SGHTA and FQGNSA. CDR3 size: 19 residues. J gave up 0 bases and V 5 bases, and 16 bases lay outside the gene matches. The chain's CDR3 is CASSIFQFGASGSTDTQYF. In nucleotides, the CDR3 is TGTGCCAGCAGCATATTCCAGTTTGGGGCTAGCGGGAGCACAGATACGCAGTATTTT.

This clone has a handful of counts. This sequence joins TRBV30 and TRBJ1-2; TRBD1 matches 10 bases. Germline CDR1 reads GTSNPN; CDR2 reads SVGIG (reference sequence). CDR3 length: 13 residues. V gave up 3 bases and J gave up 6 bases; unmatched junction bases: 4. In nucleotides, the CDR3 is TGTGCCTGGAGCGGACAGGGGGGGGATGGCTACACCTTC. This encodes CAWSGQGGDGYTF.

This clone was seen more than once but under ten times. At the DNA level, this CDR3 is encoded by other sequences in the same sample as well. V is TRBV30 and J is TRBJ2-7, with 7 bases lining up with TRBD2. Germline CDR1 is GTSNPN and CDR2 is SVGIG (reference sequence). This CDR3 has 11 residues. V lost 0 bases and J lost 7; bases outside the gene matches: 0. The CDR3, as DNA: TGTGCCTGGAGTGTCGGGGGGGAGCAGTACTTC. It yields the protein CAWSVGGEQYF.

V and J are TRBV14 and TRBJ1-2, with 10 bases matching TRBD1. The length of the CDR3 is 15 residues. Trimming removed 2 bases from V and 4 bases from J; junction bases left unmatched: 4. Germline CDR1 reads SGHDN; CDR2 reads FVKESK. CDR3 loop: CASSQLGQGSYGYTF. Written as DNA, the CDR3 is TGTGCCAGCAGCCAATTGGGACAGGGGAGCTATGGCTACACCTTC.

This chain connects TRBV30 to TRBJ1-1, with TRBD1 matching over 10 bases. CDR3 length equals 14 residues. The ends lost 4 bases at V and 3 bases at J; junction bases unmatched: 5. In germline, CDR1 is GTSNPN, CDR2 SVGIG (reference sequence). The DNA for the CDR3 is TGTGCCTGGACCCGGGACAGGGGAGACACTGAAGCTTTCTTT. Amino acids: CAWTRDRGDTEAFF. Drawing the rest from reference TRBV30 and TRBJ1-1, the complete variable domain is SQTIHQWPATLVQPVGSPLSLECTVEGTSNPNLYWYRQAAGRGLQLLFYSVGIGQISSEVPQNLSASRPQDRQFILSSKKLLLSDSGFYLCAWTRDRGDTEAFFGQGTRLTVV.

This clone showed up just a few times. V and J are TRBV30 and TRBJ2-7, with D tentatively TRBD2 (5 bases). This CDR3 region has 14 residues. CDR1 is GTSNPN and CDR2 is SVGIG in the germline V gene (reference sequence). V lost 0 bases and J 0 bases, leaving 9 bases between the germline ends. The chain's CDR3 is CAWSVGGFSYEQYF. CDR3 DNA: TGTGCCTGGAGTGTTGGCGGGTTCTCCTACGAGCAGTACTTC. The variable domain in full, with the rest retrieved from reference TRBV30 and TRBJ2-7, is SQTIHQWPATLVQPVGSPLSLECTVEGTSNPNLYWYRQAAGRGLQLLFYSVGIGQISSEVPQNLSASRPQDRQFILSSKKLLLSDSGFYLCAWSVGGFSYEQYFGPGTRLTVT.